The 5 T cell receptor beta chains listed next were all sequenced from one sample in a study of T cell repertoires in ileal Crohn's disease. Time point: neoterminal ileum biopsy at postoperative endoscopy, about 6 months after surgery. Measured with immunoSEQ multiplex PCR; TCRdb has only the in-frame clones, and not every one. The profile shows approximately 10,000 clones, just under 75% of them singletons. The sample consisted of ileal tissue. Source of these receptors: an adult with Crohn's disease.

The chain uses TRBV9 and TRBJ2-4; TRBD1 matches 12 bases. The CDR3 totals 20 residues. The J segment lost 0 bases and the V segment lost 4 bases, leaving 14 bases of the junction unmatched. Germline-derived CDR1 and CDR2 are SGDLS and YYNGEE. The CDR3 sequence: CASSCVMGQGAYVAKNIQYF. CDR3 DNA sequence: TGTGCCAGCAGCTGCGTCATGGGACAGGGGGCCTACGTAGCCAAAAACATTCAGTACTTC. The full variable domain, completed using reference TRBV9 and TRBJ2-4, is DSGVTQTPKHLITATGQRVTLRCSPRSGDLSVYWYQQSLDQGLQFLIQYYNGEERAKGNILERFSAQQFPDLHSELNLSSLELGDSALYFCASSCVMGQGAYVAKNIQYFGAGTRLSVL.

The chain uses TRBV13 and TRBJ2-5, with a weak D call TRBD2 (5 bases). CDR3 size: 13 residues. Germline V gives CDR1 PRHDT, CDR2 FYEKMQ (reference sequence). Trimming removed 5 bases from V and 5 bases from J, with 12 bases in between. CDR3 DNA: TGTGCCAGCAGCATGACTACAACGGAGACCCAGTACTTC. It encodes CASSMTTTETQYF.

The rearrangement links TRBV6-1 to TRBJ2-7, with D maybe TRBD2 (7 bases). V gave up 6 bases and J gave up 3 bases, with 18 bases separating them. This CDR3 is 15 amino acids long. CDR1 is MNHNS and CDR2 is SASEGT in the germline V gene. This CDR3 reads CASRPQKGGVYEQYF. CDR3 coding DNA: TGTGCCAGCAGGCCCCAAAAGGGGGGGGTCTACGAGCAGTACTTC.

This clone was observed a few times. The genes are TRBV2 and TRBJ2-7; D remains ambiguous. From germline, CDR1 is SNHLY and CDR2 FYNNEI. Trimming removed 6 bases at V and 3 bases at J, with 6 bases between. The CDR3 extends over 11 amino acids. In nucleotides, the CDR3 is TGTGCCAGCAGGTATTACTACGAGCAGTACTTC. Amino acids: CASRYYYEQYF.

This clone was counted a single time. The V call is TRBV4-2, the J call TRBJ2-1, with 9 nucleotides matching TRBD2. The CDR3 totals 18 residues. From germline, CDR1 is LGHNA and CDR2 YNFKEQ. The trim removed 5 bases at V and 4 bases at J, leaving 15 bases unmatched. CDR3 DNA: TGTGCCAGCAGCACCCGGGACGGTAGCGGGAGTGGGTACAATGAGCAGTTCTTC. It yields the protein CASSTRDGSGSGYNEQFF.